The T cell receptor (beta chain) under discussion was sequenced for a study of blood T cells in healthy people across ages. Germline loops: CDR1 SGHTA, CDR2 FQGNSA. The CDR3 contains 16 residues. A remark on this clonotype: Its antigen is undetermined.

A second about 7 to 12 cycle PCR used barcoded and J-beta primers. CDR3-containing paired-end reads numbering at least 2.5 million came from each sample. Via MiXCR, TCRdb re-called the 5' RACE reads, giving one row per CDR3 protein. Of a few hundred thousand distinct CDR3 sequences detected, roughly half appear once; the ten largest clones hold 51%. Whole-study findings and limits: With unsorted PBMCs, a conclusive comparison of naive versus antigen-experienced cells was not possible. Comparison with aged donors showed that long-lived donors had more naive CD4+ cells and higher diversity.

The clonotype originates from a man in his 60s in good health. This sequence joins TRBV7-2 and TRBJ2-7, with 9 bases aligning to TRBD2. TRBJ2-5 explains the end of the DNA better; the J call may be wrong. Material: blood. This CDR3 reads CASSLVKAGGLETQYF. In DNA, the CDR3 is TGTGCCAGCAGCTTAGTGAAAGCGGGGGGTTTGGAGACCCAGTACTTC.